These 17 T cell receptor beta chains came from one sample sequenced in a study of blood T cell repertoires in COVID-19. TCRdb's copy holds only in-frame clones and misses some; the assay was immunoSEQ multiplex PCR. The data show around 30,000 clones, 94% seen once. The sequencing sample was made of peripheral blood. These receptors originate from a human donor with active COVID-19. The donor label of this sample is uncertain.

The rearrangement links TRBV23-1 to TRBJ1-1; D perhaps matches TRBD1 (6 bases). TRBV23-1 carries the ORF label, with uncertain function. This CDR3 comprises 12 residues. The V and J ends lost 8 bases and 3 bases respectively, with 10 bases between them. The CDR3 region is CASLQGDTEAFF. In DNA form, the CDR3 reads TGCGCCAGCCTACAGGGTGACACTGAAGCTTTCTTT.

The rearrangement uses TRBV6-1 and TRBJ2-3, with TRBD2 as a possible D gene (6 bases). Trimming left V 1 base short and J 2 bases short, with 19 bases between. The CDR3 contains 18 residues. Germline CDR1 reads MNHNS; CDR2 reads SASEGT. CDR3 nucleotides: TGTGCCAGCAGTGAAGTAACCAGCGGGCTGAGTCCCACAGATACGCAGTATTTT. This gives the protein CASSEVTSGLSPTDTQYF.

The genes are TRBV18 and TRBJ1-1, with D perhaps matching TRBD1 (6 bases). The CDR3 consists of 13 residues. Germline V gene lookup returns CDR1 KGHSH and CDR2 LQKENI. Trimming cost V 4 bases and J 1 base, with 7 bases left between them. The CDR3 DNA follows: TGTGCCAGCTCACAGGACAGGAACACTGAAGCTTTCTTT. Protein: CASSQDRNTEAFF.

This chain links TRBV27 with TRBJ2-2; a weak D match, TRBD2 (6 bases). This CDR3 has 16 amino acids. The V gene's germline CDR1 is MNHEY and CDR2 SMNVEV (reference sequence). Trimming pared 5 bases from V and 3 bases from J, leaving 16 bases between. CDR3 sequence reads: CASSRNLARDTGELFF. CDR3 nucleotide sequence: TGTGCCAGCAGTCGCAACCTAGCGAGGGACACCGGGGAGCTGTTTTTT.

This clone came up once. The chain recombines TRBV5-1 with TRBJ2-5, with 7 bases identical to TRBD1. The V gene's germline CDR1 is SGHRS and CDR2 YFSETQ. V was pared by 0 bases and J by 0 bases, with 2 bases of the junction left unmatched. The CDR3 has 15 residues. CDR3 residues: CASSLGDRDQETQYF. The CDR3 DNA reads TGCGCCAGCAGCTTGGGGGACAGAGACCAAGAGACCCAGTACTTC.

The genes are TRBV5-4 and TRBJ2-6; D may be TRBD2 (5 bases). V gave up 0 bases and J gave up 0 bases, with 13 bases separating them. The CDR3 runs 18 residues. The germline V gene has CDR1 SGHNT and CDR2 YYREEE (reference sequence). The CDR3 is CASSLGPRGPSGANVLTF. CDR3 nucleotides: TGTGCCAGCAGCTTGGGACCCCGCGGGCCCTCTGGGGCCAACGTCCTGACTTTC.

CDR3 sequence: CASSILQGTGTEAFF. As DNA, the CDR3 is TGTGCCAGCAGCATACTACAGGGTACAGGCACTGAAGCTTTCTTT. V and J are TRBV11-2 and TRBJ1-1, with TRBD1 as a possible D gene (6 bases). The CDR3 covers 15 residues. Germline lookup yields CDR1 SGHAT and CDR2 FQNNGV. The germline V and J ends were trimmed by 5 bases and 4 bases, with 17 bases remaining between them.

The chain combines TRBV6-5 with TRBJ1-1, with 7 bases lining up with TRBD1. Germline V CDR1 and CDR2: MNHEY, SVGAGI. V was pared by 4 bases and J by 10 bases, with 15 bases of the junction left unmatched. This CDR3 contains 15 residues. The DNA for the CDR3 is TGTGCCAGCAGTTCGAAAGGGGGCAGACTCTCAGGAGCTTTCTTT. Protein: CASSSKGGRLSGAFF.

CDR3 nucleotide sequence: TGTGCCAGCAGTCTGACAGGGAATGAAAAACTGTTTTTT. Amino acid sequence: CASSLTGNEKLFF. The chain has TRBV5-4 and TRBJ1-4; 7 nucleotides match TRBD1. The CDR3 is 13 amino acids. Germline CDR1 and CDR2: SGHNT and YYREEE (reference sequence). J lost 5 bases, V lost 5 bases, and 3 bases had no gene match.

V usage is TRBV19 and J usage is TRBJ1-2; TRBD1 matches at 10 bases. The length of the CDR3 is 14 residues. Germline V gene sequence: CDR1 LNHDA, CDR2 SQIVND (reference sequence). Trimming cost V 6 bases and J 5 bases; bases outside gene matches: 6. CDR3 protein: CASSDRGQGYGYTF. The CDR3, as DNA: TGTGCCAGTAGCGACAGGGGGCAAGGTTATGGCTACACCTTC.

This chain links TRBV12-3 or TRBV12-4 with TRBJ2-3; D gene ambiguous. Trimming stripped 6 bases from V and 5 bases from J, with 9 bases between. The CDR3 is 12 amino acids. The CDR3 spells CASRRFGDTQYF. In DNA form, the CDR3 reads TGTGCCAGCAGAAGATTCGGAGATACGCAGTATTTT.

This clone was detected only once. This chain joins TRBV25-1 and TRBJ1-1, with a tentative D call TRBD1 (5 bases). The V and J ends lost 2 bases and 2 bases respectively, with 12 bases between them. Germline CDR1 MGHDK, CDR2 SYGVNS. The CDR3 covers 15 residues. The CDR3 nucleotides are TGTGCCAGCAGTGAACTAGGACAAGTAAACACTGAAGCTTTCTTT. It translates to CASSELGQVNTEAFF.

The CDR3 DNA reads TGTGCCAGCAGCTTAACGGGGAGTCAGCCCCAGCATTTT. Its protein product is CASSLTGSQPQHF. V is TRBV7-2 and J is TRBJ1-5, with no clear D. The V and J ends lost 2 bases and 6 bases respectively, with 8 bases between them. The V gene's germline CDR1 is SGHTA and CDR2 FQGNSA. The CDR3 is 13 residues long.

The chain uses TRBV3-1 (or the pseudogene TRBV3-2) and TRBJ2-7, with D possibly TRBD1 on 6 matching bases. Germline V gene data show CDR1 as LGHDT and CDR2 as YNNKEL (reference sequence). With 4 bases removed from V and 0 bases from J, the gap between germline ends came to 10 bases. This CDR3 is built from 14 residues. Here the CDR3 reads CASSPQGFSYEQYF. CDR3 in DNA: TGTGCCAGCAGCCCCCAGGGGTTCTCCTACGAGCAGTACTTC.

The chain links TRBV7-8 to TRBJ2-5; TRBD2 agrees at 10 bases. Germline CDR1 is SGHVS and CDR2 is FQNEAQ. The V and J ends lost 5 bases and 5 bases, in that order; junction bases with no gene match: 5. The CDR3 covers 14 residues. The CDR3 loop is CASSPSTSGETQYF. The CDR3 bases are TGTGCCAGCAGCCCCTCGACTAGCGGGGAGACCCAGTACTTC. Supplemented by reference TRBV7-8 and TRBJ2-5, the full variable domain reads GAGVSQSPRYKVAKRGQDVALRCDPISGHVSLFWYQQALGQGPEFLTYFQNEAQLDKSGLPSDRFFAERPEGSVSTLKIQRTQQEDSAVYLCASSPSTSGETQYFGPGTRLLVL.

The gene calls are TRBV7-9 and TRBJ2-1; 10 positions match TRBD1. V lost 4 bases and J lost 9; bases outside the gene matches: 6. This CDR3 has 14 residues. The germline V gene has CDR1 SEHNR and CDR2 FQNEAQ (reference sequence). In DNA form, the CDR3 reads TGTGCCAGCAGCTCGAGACAGGGGGCGAGTGAGCAGTTCTTC. The encoded protein is CASSSRQGASEQFF.

The gene calls are TRBV5-1 and TRBJ2-3; D might be TRBD1 (5 bases). CDR1 is SGHRS and CDR2 is YFSETQ in the germline V gene. Trimming took 4 bases from V and 4 from J, leaving 13 bases between them. The CDR3 consists of 14 residues. CDR3 coding DNA: TGCGCCAGCAGCCCCCAGGGTGAGCCAGATACGCAGTATTTT. Its protein is CASSPQGEPDTQYF.